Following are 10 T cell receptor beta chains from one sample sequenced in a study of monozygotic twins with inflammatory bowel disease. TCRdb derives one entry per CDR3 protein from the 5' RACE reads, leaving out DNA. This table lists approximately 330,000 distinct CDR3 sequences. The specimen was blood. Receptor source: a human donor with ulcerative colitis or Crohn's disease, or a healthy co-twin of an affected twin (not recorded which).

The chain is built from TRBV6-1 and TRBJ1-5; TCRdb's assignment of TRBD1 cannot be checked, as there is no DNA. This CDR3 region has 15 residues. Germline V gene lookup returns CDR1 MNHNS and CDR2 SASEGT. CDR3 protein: CASTTTGGNDQPQHF.

CDR3 residues: CSARDPGTSGPGTQYF. The V call is TRBV20-1, the J call TRBJ2-3; TCRdb's D call of TRBD2 is untestable without DNA. Germline lookup yields CDR1 DFQATT and CDR2 SNEGSKA (reference sequence). The CDR3 consists of 16 residues.

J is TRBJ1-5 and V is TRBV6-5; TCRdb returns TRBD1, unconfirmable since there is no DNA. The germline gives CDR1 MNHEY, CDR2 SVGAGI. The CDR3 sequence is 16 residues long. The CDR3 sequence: CASSYSRGRGNQPQHF.

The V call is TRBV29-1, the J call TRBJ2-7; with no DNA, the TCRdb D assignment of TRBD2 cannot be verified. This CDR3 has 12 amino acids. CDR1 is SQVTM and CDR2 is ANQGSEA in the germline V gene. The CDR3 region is CSASGELYEQYF.

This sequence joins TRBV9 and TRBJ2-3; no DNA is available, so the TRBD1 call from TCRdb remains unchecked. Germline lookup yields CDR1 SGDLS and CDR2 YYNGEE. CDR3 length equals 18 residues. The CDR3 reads CASSVDDPGTSRTDTQYF.

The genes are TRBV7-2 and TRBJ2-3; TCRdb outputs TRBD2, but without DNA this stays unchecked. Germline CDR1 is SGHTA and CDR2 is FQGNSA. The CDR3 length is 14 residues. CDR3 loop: CASSLVEGTDTQYF.

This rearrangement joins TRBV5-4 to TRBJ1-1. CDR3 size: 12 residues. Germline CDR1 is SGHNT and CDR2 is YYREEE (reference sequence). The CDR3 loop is CASSHTNTEAFF.

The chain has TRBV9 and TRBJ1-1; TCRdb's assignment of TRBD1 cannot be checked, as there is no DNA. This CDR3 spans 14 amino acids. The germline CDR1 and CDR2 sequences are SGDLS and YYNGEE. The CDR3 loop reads CASSGTGEHTEAFF.

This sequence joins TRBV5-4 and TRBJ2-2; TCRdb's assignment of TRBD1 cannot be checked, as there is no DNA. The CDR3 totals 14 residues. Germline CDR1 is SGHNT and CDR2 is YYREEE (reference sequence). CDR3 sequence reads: CASSLTGGKGELFF.

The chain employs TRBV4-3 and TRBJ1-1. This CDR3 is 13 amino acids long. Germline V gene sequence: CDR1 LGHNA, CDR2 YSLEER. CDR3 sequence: CASSQVKEVGAFF.